The 18 T cell receptor beta chains listed next were all sequenced from one sample in a study of shared clonotypes between healthy human individuals. The data were produced by immunoSEQ multiplex PCR, yet TCRdb's version contains in-frame clones alone and is incomplete. The sample has 2 million to 3 million clones, more than 80% seen once. Material: naive CD4+ T cells sorted from blood. Sample subset: CD45RA+ positively selected. These receptor sequences come from a man between 18 and 35 years old in good health.

This clone has more than one count but fewer than ten. Distinct nucleotide sequences in the sample also encode this CDR3. The chain recombines TRBV5-6 with TRBJ1-5; D gene uncertain. This CDR3 is 13 amino acids long. Between the trimmed V and J ends, which lost 3 bases and 6 bases, there was a span of 10 bases. Germline assignment: CDR1 SGHDT and CDR2 YYEEEE. The chain's CDR3 is CASSSGVAQPQHF. As DNA, the CDR3 is TGTGCCAGCAGCTCTGGGGTCGCTCAGCCCCAGCATTTT.

The chain combines TRBV10-3 with TRBJ1-2; D may be TRBD1 (6 bases). Trimming cost V 6 bases and J 5 bases, with 16 bases left between them. The CDR3 covers 14 residues. The germline V gene encodes CDR1 ENHRY and CDR2 SYGVKD. In DNA, the CDR3 is TGTGCCATCAGGGGGATTACAGGGTCTTATGGCTACACCTTC. Its protein is CAIRGITGSYGYTF.

The chain is built from TRBV7-6 and TRBJ2-7; D tentatively reads TRBD1 or TRBD2 (6 bases each). The length of the CDR3 is 16 residues. V lost 5 bases and J lost 2, with 19 bases in between. In germline, CDR1 is SGHVS, CDR2 FNYEAQ. Written as DNA, the CDR3 is TGTGCCAGCAGCCTCGGGGGCTGGGACTTAACCTACGAGCAGTACTTC. Its protein product is CASSLGGWDLTYEQYF.

As regards this clone: Other DNA sequences of this sample code for an identical CDR3. The chain is built from TRBV6-5 and TRBJ1-3; the D gene is possibly TRBD1 (5 bases). Between the trimmed V and J ends, which lost 2 bases and 0 bases, there was a span of 8 bases. The CDR3 is made up of 15 amino acids. Germline CDR1 reads MNHEY; CDR2 reads SVGAGI. The CDR3 nucleotides are TGTGCCAGCAGTTACGGGGGGAGCTCTGGAAACACCATATATTTT. This codes for CASSYGGSSGNTIYF.

In DNA form, the CDR3 reads TGTGCCAGCAGTGAGCTCCAGTACGAGCAGTACTTC. It specifies CASSELQYEQYF. V gene TRBV2 combines with J gene TRBJ2-7; no definite D call. Per germline, CDR1 SNHLY and CDR2 FYNNEI. V lost 3 bases, J lost 4 bases, and 7 bases lay in between. The CDR3 spans 12 residues.

J is TRBJ1-2 and V is TRBV4-3; the match to TRBD1 covers 11 bases. Unmatched junction bases numbered 12, after V lost 1 base and J lost 8 bases. This CDR3 is 17 amino acids long. The germline V gene has CDR1 LGHNA and CDR2 YSLEER. The CDR3 reads CASSQGVSGQGGYGYTF. The CDR3 DNA sequence: TGCGCCAGCAGCCAAGGGGTTTCGGGACAGGGGGGATACGGCTACACCTTC.

This clone showed up just a few times. The same CDR3 arises from other DNA sequences in this sample as well. The gene calls are TRBV5-1 and TRBJ1-4; TRBD1 matches 7 bases. Germline CDR1 SGHRS, CDR2 YFSETQ. The CDR3 extends over 14 amino acids. The V gene end was trimmed by 0 bases and the J gene end by 6 bases; junction bases not matched to a gene: 2. The CDR3 loop is CASSLDRGDEKLFF. CDR3 bases: TGCGCCAGCAGCTTGGACAGGGGAGATGAAAAACTGTTTTTT.

The V and J genes are TRBV4-1 and TRBJ1-6, with a weak D call TRBD1 (6 bases). The length of the CDR3 is 17 residues. Germline lookup yields CDR1 MGHRA and CDR2 YSYEKL. Trimming left V 3 bases short and J 4 bases short, with 16 bases between. CDR3 amino acids: CASSHETGTLYNSPLHF. The DNA for the CDR3 is TGCGCCAGCAGCCACGAGACCGGGACACTATATAATTCACCCCTCCACTTT.

The J gene is TRBJ2-5, the V gene TRBV18; D is undetermined. The germline CDR1 and CDR2 sequences are KGHSH and LQKENI. The CDR3 runs 14 residues. V gave up 1 base and J gave up 1 base, with 7 bases separating them. In DNA, the CDR3 is TGTGCCAGCTCACCACTAACCAGCCAAGAGACCCAGTACTTC. Protein product: CASSPLTSQETQYF.

This chain links TRBV23-1 with TRBJ2-7; tentative D call: TRBD2 (5 bases). TRBV23-1 is annotated as an ORF whose role is uncertain. The V and J ends lost 0 bases and 3 bases respectively, with 21 bases between them. The CDR3 totals 18 residues. The CDR3, as DNA: TGCGCCAGCAGTCAATCGCCCCCTAGGAGGAAATTACGCTACGAGCAGTACTTC. This translates into CASSQSPPRRKLRYEQYF.

The V call is TRBV5-1, the J call TRBJ2-3; TRBD1 agrees at 9 bases. Germline V gene sequence: CDR1 SGHRS, CDR2 YFSETQ. V shed 2 bases, J shed 3 bases, and the junction held 4 bases outside the gene matches. CDR3 length: 15 amino acids. The CDR3 reads CASSFFGTGTDTQYF. As DNA, the CDR3 is TGCGCCAGCAGCTTTTTTGGGACAGGGACAGATACGCAGTATTTT.

The chain carries TRBV5-5 and TRBJ2-3; no firm D call. CDR1 is SGHKS and CDR2 is YYEKEE in the germline V gene (reference sequence). The CDR3 extends over 14 amino acids. V dropped 2 bases and J dropped 0 bases, with 7 bases sitting between them. The CDR3 region is CASSLYESTDTQYF. CDR3 bases: TGTGCCAGCAGCTTATACGAAAGCACAGATACGCAGTATTTT.

The V call is TRBV7-9, the J call TRBJ2-3; possibly TRBD2 for D (5 bases). This CDR3 spans 15 amino acids. CDR1 and CDR2 from the germline V gene are SEHNR and FQNEAQ (reference sequence). V was cut by 6 bases and J by 1 base, with 14 bases left in between. The CDR3 loop is CASRVDDSGTDTQYF. The DNA of the CDR3 is TGTGCCAGCAGAGTGGATGATAGCGGCACAGATACGCAGTATTTT. Looking up the rest from reference TRBV7-9 and TRBJ2-3 gives the full variable domain: DTGVSQNPRHKITKRGQNVTFRCDPISEHNRLYWYRQTLGQGPEFLTYFQNEAQLEKSRLLSDRFSAERPKGSFSTLEIQRTEQGDSAMYLCASRVDDSGTDTQYFGPGTRLTVL.

This clone appeared a few times. The chain employs TRBV29-1 and TRBJ1-1; TRBD1 might be the D (5 bases). Germline CDR1 is SQVTM and CDR2 is ANQGSEA. This CDR3 is built from 12 residues. Trimming left V 2 bases short and J 9 bases short, with 13 bases between. The CDR3 DNA follows: TGCAGCGTTGAAAAGGAGGGGAGGAAAGCTTTCTTT. Translating gives CSVEKEGRKAFF.

This clone was seen a single time. The J gene is TRBJ2-1, the V gene TRBV18, with 10 positions matching TRBD2. The CDR3 has 15 amino acids. CDR1 and CDR2 from the germline V gene are KGHSH and LQKENI. Unmatched junction bases numbered 5, after V lost 3 bases and J lost 6 bases. CDR3 in DNA: TGTGCCAGCTCACCTTACCAGCGGGAGGGCAATGAGCAGTTCTTC. Translating it yields CASSPYQREGNEQFF.

This sequence joins TRBV7-2 and TRBJ1-5; 8 bases map to TRBD1. The CDR3 loop spans 15 amino acids. The V gene's germline CDR1 is SGHTA and CDR2 FQGNSA. Trimming removed 3 bases from V and 7 bases from J; junction bases left unmatched: 8. The CDR3, as DNA: TGTGCCAGCAGCTTCGCTAGTCCAGGGGGCCAGCCCCAGCATTTT. It encodes CASSFASPGGQPQHF.

The CDR3 loop reads CASSSRAAGGETQYF. CDR3 sequence (DNA): TGTGCCAGCTCATCCCGGGCCGCAGGAGGGGAGACCCAGTACTTC. This chain uses TRBV28 with TRBJ2-5; TRBD2 might be the D (6 bases). Trimming took off 8 bases at V and 5 bases at J, with 21 bases between the two ends. The CDR3 spans 15 residues. CDR1 is MDHEN, CDR2 SYDVKM, per germline.

CDR3 region: CSVEKTPWGGAVYGYTF. CDR3 nucleotides: TGCAGCGTTGAAAAAACCCCGTGGGGGGGAGCAGTGTATGGCTACACCTTC. The rearrangement joins TRBV29-1 to TRBJ1-2; D perhaps matches TRBD1 (5 bases). Germline V gene sequence: CDR1 SQVTM, CDR2 ANQGSEA. V was shortened by 2 bases and J by 5 bases, with 24 bases between the two germline ends. The CDR3 is 17 amino acids.